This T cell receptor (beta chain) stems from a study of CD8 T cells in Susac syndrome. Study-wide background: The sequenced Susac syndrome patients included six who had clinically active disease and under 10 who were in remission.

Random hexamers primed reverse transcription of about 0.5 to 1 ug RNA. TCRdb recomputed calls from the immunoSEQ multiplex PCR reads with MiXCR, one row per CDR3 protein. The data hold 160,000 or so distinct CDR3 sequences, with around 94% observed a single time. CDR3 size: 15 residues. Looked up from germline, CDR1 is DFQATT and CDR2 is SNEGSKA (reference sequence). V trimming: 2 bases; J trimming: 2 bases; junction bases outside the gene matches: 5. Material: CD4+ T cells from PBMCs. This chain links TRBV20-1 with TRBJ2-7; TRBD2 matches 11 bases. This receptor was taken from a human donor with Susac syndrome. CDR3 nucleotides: TGCAGTGCTAGATTACCACTAGCGGGGGCCTACGAGCAGTACTTC. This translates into CSARLPLAGAYEQYF.